This T cell receptor (beta chain) was recorded in a study of OX40 agonist ivuxolimab in advanced cancers. Study findings and constraints: There was clonal expansion of CD4+ and CD8+ blood T cells by week 6 at 0.1 to 3.0 mg/kg.

Systemic immunosuppression or autoimmune disease history was grounds to exclude patients. Baseline, cycle 4 day 1, and cycle 7 day 1 were the blood sampling points. Per the germline V gene, CDR1 is SGHAT and CDR2 is FQNNGV. This CDR3 spans 15 amino acids. Trimming cost V 0 bases and J 8 bases; bases outside gene matches: 7. Method: immunoSEQ multiplex PCR; TCRdb's copy keeps in-frame clones and lacks some. This repertoire shows about 15,000 clones, around 62% found once; its top ten account for 7.5% to 9.5%. To note about this clone: Its antigen remains unidentified.

The TCR originated in an adult with an advanced solid tumor such as melanoma, head and neck, liver or kidney cancer. The chain uses TRBV11-2 and TRBJ2-1, with 7 bases matching TRBD2. This specimen was CD4+ or CD8+ T cells sorted from blood, taken in a trial of the OX40 agonist ivuxolimab. The CDR3 nucleotides are TGTGCCAGCAGCTTAGAAGCGGGGCAGCTCGATGAGCAGTTCTTC. This codes for CASSLEAGQLDEQFF.